What follows are 12 T cell receptor beta chains derived from one specimen sequenced in a study of blood T cells in healthy people across ages (dated by TCRdb to the mid-2010s). Library method: 5' RACE. TCRdb lists the instrument as Illumina HiSeq 2500. A second 7 to 11 cycle PCR used a sample-barcoded 5' primer and a J-beta primer mix. TCRdb reran the public reads through fastp at Q25 and MiXCR, keeping productive beta chains. Every distinct CDR3 protein forms one entry, paired with its most common genes and DNA. The table for this sample lists 1.2 million to 1.5 million distinct CDR3 sequences; 40% to 50% of them were counted only once. The top ten clonotypes cover approximately 7.9% of the sample. Sequences were obtained from blood. These receptors originate from a woman between 18 and 29 years old in good health.

This clonotype was observed a few times. The chain couples TRBV2 to TRBJ2-3; 11 bases are a match to TRBD1. The CDR3 runs to 14 residues. With 7 bases clipped from V and 6 bases from J, the junction kept 6 bases outside the gene matches. Germline V gives CDR1 SNHLY, CDR2 FYNNEI. The CDR3 loop reads CASKDRGLLDTQYF. CDR3 coding DNA: TGTGCCAGCAAGGACAGGGGGCTTTTGGATACGCAGTATTTT.

This clonotype was observed a handful of times. CDR3 protein: CSVGTSGSQRETQYF. For the CDR3, the DNA is TGCAGCGTTGGAACTAGCGGGAGTCAGCGAGAGACCCAGTACTTC. The chain is built from TRBV29-1 and TRBJ2-5, with TRBD2 identical over 11 bases. CDR1 is SQVTM, CDR2 ANQGSEA, per germline. CDR3 size: 15 residues. V shed 4 bases and J 4 bases; nucleotides not matched to a gene: 8.

V is TRBV12-3 or TRBV12-4 and J is TRBJ1-1; 8 positions agree with TRBD1. V lost 5 bases to trimming and J lost 0 bases; unmatched junction nucleotides: 11. This CDR3 contains 17 residues. As DNA, the CDR3 is TGTGCCAGCAGTCAACCCGGGACAGGCACTATGAACACTGAAGCTTTCTTT. It encodes CASSQPGTGTMNTEAFF.

This clonotype was seen a few times. The CDR3 DNA sequence: TGTGCCAGCTGCTATGGGGACAGCGCGAATCAGCCCCAGCATTTT. As protein: CASCYGDSANQPQHF. The chain employs TRBV5-5 and TRBJ1-5, with 7 nucleotides matching TRBD1. The J segment lost 4 bases and the V segment lost 7 bases, leaving 11 bases of the junction unmatched. CDR1 is SGHKS, CDR2 YYEKEE, per germline (reference sequence). This CDR3 has 15 amino acids.

The gene calls are TRBV19 and TRBJ1-5; possibly TRBD1 for D (5 bases). The V gene lost 7 bases and the J gene lost 4 bases, with 14 bases spanning the gap. The CDR3 runs 14 residues. CDR1 is LNHDA, CDR2 SQIVND, per germline (reference sequence). The chain's CDR3 is CASINKAGNQPQHF. The CDR3 DNA reads TGTGCCAGTATTAACAAAGCAGGGAATCAGCCCCAGCATTTT.

This clonotype turned up a few times. The rearrangement uses TRBV7-3 and TRBJ2-1, with D possibly TRBD2 on 6 matching bases. The CDR3 consists of 15 residues. Between the trimmed V and J ends, which lost 7 bases and 0 bases, there was a span of 13 bases. Germline V CDR1 and CDR2: SGHTA, FQGTGA. CDR3 nucleotides: TGTGCCAGCAACATGGGGGGAACCTCCTACAATGAGCAGTTCTTC. Its translation is CASNMGGTSYNEQFF.

In this sample, this clonotype turned up a few times. The chain uses TRBV20-1 and TRBJ1-2; D possibly corresponds to TRBD1 (5 bases). This CDR3 comprises 13 residues. V lost 6 bases, J lost 0 bases, and 11 bases lay in between. CDR1 and CDR2 from the germline V gene are DFQATT and SNEGSKA (reference sequence). The CDR3 DNA reads TGCAGTGCCGAATCGACAGCTAACTATGGCTACACCTTC. Translating gives CSAESTANYGYTF.

V usage is TRBV20-1 and J usage is TRBJ1-2; D remains unclear. Trimming removed 0 bases at V and 4 bases at J, with 12 bases between. This CDR3 has 14 residues. Looked up from germline, CDR1 is DFQATT and CDR2 is SNEGSKA (reference sequence). CDR3 nucleotides: TGCAGTGCTAGAGACCAGCCGAACAGCTATGGCTACACCTTC. Protein product: CSARDQPNSYGYTF.

This clonotype was found a few times. CDR3 DNA: TGTGCCAGCAGCACTAATCAGGGAATTCAGTACTTC. Translating it yields CASSTNQGIQYF. The chain employs TRBV28 and TRBJ2-4; D is possibly TRBD1 (5 bases). V was pared by 6 bases and J by 10 bases, with 13 bases between. This CDR3 spans 12 amino acids. The germline CDR1 and CDR2 sequences are MDHEN and SYDVKM.

The chain has TRBV6-5 and TRBJ1-1; TRBD1 agrees at 8 bases. The germline gives CDR1 MNHEY, CDR2 SVGAGI. The CDR3 has 16 amino acids. V shed 2 bases and J 0 bases; nucleotides not matched to a gene: 5. The CDR3 DNA follows: TGTGCCAGCAGTTACGCTCAGGGGGCGGTGAACACTGAAGCTTTCTTT. Protein: CASSYAQGAVNTEAFF.

On this clonotype: This could be a read error, since a much larger clone is one nucleotide away. The chain links TRBV20-1 to TRBJ1-2, with D possibly being TRBD1 (5 bases). This CDR3 is 15 amino acids long. CDR1 is DFQATT and CDR2 is SNEGSKA in the germline V gene (reference sequence). The CDR3 is CGAITEPGGNYGYTF. The CDR3 DNA reads TGCGGTGCTATTACGGAGCCCGGGGGGAACTATGGCTACACCTTC.

There are a few counts of this clonotype. This chain uses TRBV4-1 with TRBJ2-1, with a possible D match to TRBD1 (6 bases). Per germline, CDR1 MGHRA and CDR2 YSYEKL. The CDR3 consists of 15 residues. The germline V and J ends were trimmed by 3 bases and 6 bases, with 15 bases remaining between them. In nucleotides, the CDR3 is TGCGCCAGCAGCCATGAACAGGGATCTCGCAATGAGCAGTTCTTC. This codes for CASSHEQGSRNEQFF.